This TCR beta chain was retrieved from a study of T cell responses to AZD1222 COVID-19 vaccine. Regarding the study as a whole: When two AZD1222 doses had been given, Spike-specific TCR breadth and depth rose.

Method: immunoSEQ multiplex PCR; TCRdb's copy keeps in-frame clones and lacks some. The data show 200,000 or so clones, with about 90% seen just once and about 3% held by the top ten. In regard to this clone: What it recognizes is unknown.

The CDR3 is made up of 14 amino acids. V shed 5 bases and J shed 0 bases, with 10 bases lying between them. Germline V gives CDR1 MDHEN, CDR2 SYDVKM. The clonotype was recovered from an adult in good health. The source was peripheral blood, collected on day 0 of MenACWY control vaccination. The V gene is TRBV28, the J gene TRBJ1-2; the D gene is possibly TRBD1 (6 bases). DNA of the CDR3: TGTGCCAGCAGTAGGGACACCACTAACTATGGCTACACCTTC. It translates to CASSRDTTNYGYTF.